Presented here are 25 T cell receptor beta chains from one specimen sequenced in a study of cytomegalovirus exposure and HLA in healthy donors. Measured with immunoSEQ multiplex PCR; TCRdb has only the in-frame clones, and not every one. The repertoire holds 90,000 to 120,000 clones, about 85% seen once, with 3% in the top ten. Sequences were obtained from PBMCs. The receptors stem from a woman aged 18-35 years in good health and CMV-seronegative.

V is TRBV14 and J is TRBJ1-6; maybe TRBD1 (6 bases). Trimming removed 0 bases from V and 8 bases from J, with 26 bases in between. The CDR3 has 20 amino acids. CDR1 and CDR2 (germline): SGHDN, FVKESK. The CDR3 sequence is CASSQDRSAVRGMADSPLHF. The CDR3 DNA reads TGTGCCAGCAGCCAAGATAGATCGGCGGTTAGGGGGATGGCGGATTCACCCCTCCACTTT.

This chain links TRBV7-2 with TRBJ1-2; 9 nucleotides match TRBD1. The CDR3 length is 14 residues. V shed 4 bases, J shed 4 bases, and the junction held 4 bases outside the gene matches. The germline V gene has CDR1 SGHTA and CDR2 FQGNSA. CDR3 loop: CASSSGDRAYGYTF. The CDR3 DNA reads as TGTGCCAGCAGCTCCGGGGACAGGGCCTATGGCTACACCTTC.

This sequence joins TRBV4-1 and TRBJ2-1; no definite D call. Germline values: CDR1 MGHRA, CDR2 YSYEKL. The CDR3 extends over 12 amino acids. V was trimmed by 4 bases and J by 8 bases, leaving 9 bases between them. The chain's CDR3 is CASSLDAYEQFF. The CDR3 DNA is TGCGCCAGCAGCCTAGATGCGTATGAGCAGTTCTTC.

The rearrangement uses TRBV25-1 and TRBJ1-4, with 7 bases that match TRBD1. The CDR3 runs 14 residues. CDR1 MGHDK and CDR2 SYGVNS come from the germline V gene. After removal of 6 bases from V and 2 bases from J, the junction contained 3 bases not matched to a gene. The CDR3 loop is CASSLTGTNEKLFF. The CDR3 nucleotides are TGTGCCAGCAGCTTGACAGGGACTAATGAAAAACTGTTTTTT.

CDR3 sequence reads: CASSLQGTGELFF. The CDR3, as DNA: TGTGCCAGCAGCTTACAGGGCACCGGGGAGCTGTTTTTT. The V and J genes are TRBV2 and TRBJ2-2; D perhaps matches TRBD1 (6 bases). Trimming removed 6 bases from V and 4 bases from J, with 9 bases in between. The CDR3 spans 13 residues. The germline gives CDR1 SNHLY, CDR2 FYNNEI.

The chain is built from TRBV19 and TRBJ1-2; 10 bases align to TRBD1. From germline, CDR1 is LNHDA and CDR2 SQIVND (reference sequence). This CDR3 region has 15 residues. Losses at the gene ends were 4 bases for V and 4 bases for J; bases not matched to a gene: 6. The CDR3: CASSTRTGGTYGYTF. For the CDR3, the DNA is TGTGCCAGTAGTACTCGGACAGGGGGGACCTATGGCTACACCTTC.

The chain joins TRBV30 to TRBJ1-5; 9 bases line up with TRBD1. Germline V lookup: CDR1 GTSNPN, CDR2 SVGIG (reference sequence). The CDR3 is 16 residues long. Losses at the gene ends were 2 bases for V and 2 bases for J; bases not matched to a gene: 7. Written as DNA, the CDR3 is TGTGCCTGGAGTCACAGGGGGCTAGGTGGCAATCAGCCCCAGCATTTT. This sequence encodes CAWSHRGLGGNQPQHF.

The chain employs TRBV6-4 and TRBJ2-1, with a tentative D call TRBD2 (5 bases). The CDR3 consists of 15 residues. Trimming stripped 5 bases from V and 2 bases from J, with 13 bases between. From germline, CDR1 is MRHNA and CDR2 SNTAGT. The CDR3: CASSPRGAAYNEQFF. CDR3 DNA sequence: TGTGCCAGCAGTCCCCGGGGTGCCGCCTACAATGAGCAGTTCTTC.

The CDR3 loop reads CASSFEGQLYEQYF. The CDR3 DNA reads TGTGCCAGCAGCTTCGAAGGACAACTCTACGAGCAGTACTTC. This sequence joins TRBV7-9 and TRBJ2-7; TRBD1 might be the D (5 bases). V was pared by 3 bases and J by 3 bases, with 12 bases between. The CDR3 has 14 amino acids. CDR1 SEHNR and CDR2 FQNEAQ come from the germline V gene (reference sequence).

The chain employs TRBV5-1 and TRBJ1-1; maybe TRBD1 (5 bases). CDR3 length equals 14 residues. The germline V and J ends were trimmed by 1 base and 3 bases, with 10 bases remaining between them. The germline V gene encodes CDR1 SGHRS and CDR2 YFSETQ. The CDR3 reads CASSLLGGDTEAFF. CDR3 coding DNA: TGCGCCAGCAGCTTGCTTGGAGGGGACACTGAAGCTTTCTTT.

The chain is built from TRBV18 and TRBJ1-3, with D unclear. This CDR3 is 17 amino acids long. The germline CDR1 and CDR2 sequences are KGHSH and LQKENI. V was clipped by 3 bases and J by 0 bases, with 15 bases between them. CDR3 protein: CASSPETGSSSGNTIYF. DNA of the CDR3: TGTGCCAGCTCACCTGAGACGGGATCCTCCTCTGGAAACACCATATATTTT.

J is TRBJ2-1 and V is TRBV5-1; D unresolved. Germline CDR1 is SGHRS and CDR2 is YFSETQ. Trimming pared 0 bases from V and 5 bases from J, leaving 3 bases between. This CDR3 is built from 12 residues. The CDR3 DNA sequence: TGCGCCAGCAGCTTGGTAGACAATGAGCAGTTCTTC. It specifies CASSLVDNEQFF.

In this sample, this clone turned up a few times. The J gene is TRBJ2-7, the V gene TRBV6-6, with TRBD2 matching over 7 bases. J lost 3 bases, V lost 3 bases, and 5 bases had no gene match. CDR3 length equals 14 residues. Per germline, CDR1 MNHNY and CDR2 SVGAGI (reference sequence). This CDR3 is CASSYAGRGYEQYF. DNA of the CDR3: TGTGCCAGCAGTTATGCGGGGAGGGGCTACGAGCAGTACTTC.

The V and J genes are TRBV29-1 and TRBJ2-1, with 8 bases matching TRBD1. CDR1 and CDR2 (germline): SQVTM, ANQGSEA. The CDR3 has 13 amino acids. Trimming cost V 3 bases and J 16 bases; bases outside gene matches: 14. The CDR3 reads CSVEDGTGSSFFF. DNA of the CDR3: TGCAGCGTTGAGGATGGGACAGGATCCAGCTTTTTCTTC.

The chain has TRBV7-3 and TRBJ1-1, with TRBD1 as a possible D gene (5 bases). The CDR3 has 13 amino acids. V shed 4 bases and J shed 8 bases, with 14 bases lying between them. CDR1 and CDR2 (germline): SGHTA, FQGTGA. The CDR3 here is CASSSVLGGEAFF. The CDR3, as DNA: TGTGCCAGCAGCTCCGTTTTGGGGGGGGAAGCTTTCTTT.

J is TRBJ1-6 and V is TRBV5-1; D unresolved. The CDR3 has 17 residues. V was trimmed by 9 bases and J by 2 bases, leaving 21 bases between them. Per germline, CDR1 SGHRS and CDR2 YFSETQ. The CDR3 protein is CATLTRTRGTYNSPLHF. The CDR3 DNA reads TGCGCCACCCTTACCCGAACCCGGGGAACCTATAATTCACCCCTCCACTTT.

The chain couples TRBV28 to TRBJ2-7; 7 bases align to TRBD1. The CDR3 length is 15 residues. J lost 9 bases, V lost 2 bases, and 13 bases had no gene match. The germline V gene encodes CDR1 MDHEN and CDR2 SYDVKM. CDR3 in amino acids: CASSLRAGGALRQYF. The CDR3 DNA sequence: TGTGCCAGCAGTTTACGGGCAGGGGGAGCACTCCGGCAGTACTTC. Filled out from reference TRBV28 and TRBJ2-7, the complete variable domain reads DVKVTQSSRYLVKRTGEKVFLECVQDMDHENMFWYRQDPGLGLRLIYFSYDVKMKEKGDIPEGYSVSREKKERFSLILESASTNQTSMYLCASSLRAGGALRQYFGPGTRLTVT.

J is TRBJ1-1 and V is TRBV6-5, with D tentatively TRBD1 (6 bases). The germline V gene has CDR1 MNHEY and CDR2 SVGAGI. This CDR3 has 14 amino acids. The V end was cut by 5 bases, the J end by 3 bases, with 13 bases between. This CDR3 reads CASSRGGAYTEAFF. The DNA for the CDR3 is TGTGCCAGCAGTCGGGGGGGGGCGTACACTGAAGCTTTCTTT.

V gene TRBV11-1 combines with J gene TRBJ2-3; 10 bases align to TRBD2. Germline V gives CDR1 SGHAT, CDR2 FQDESV (reference sequence). J gave up 3 bases and V 5 bases, and 14 bases lay outside the gene matches. The CDR3 is 18 amino acids. CDR3 coding DNA: TGTGCCAGCAGCCTTACCCAGGGATCTAGCGGGGGTACAGATACGCAGTATTTT. As protein: CASSLTQGSSGGTDTQYF. Filled out from reference TRBV11-1 and TRBJ2-3, the complete variable domain reads EAEVAQSPRYKITEKSQAVAFWCDPISGHATLYWYRQILGQGPELLVQFQDESVVDDSQLPKDRFSAERLKGVDSTLKIQPAELGDSAMYLCASSLTQGSSGGTDTQYFGPGTRLTVL.

The V gene is TRBV7-9, the J gene TRBJ2-3, with D possibly matching TRBD2 (7 bases). The CDR3 sequence is 14 residues long. From germline, CDR1 is SEHNR and CDR2 FQNEAQ (reference sequence). The V gene lost 5 bases and the J gene lost 3 bases, with 12 bases spanning the gap. The CDR3 is CASSPRGGTDTQYF. CDR3 nucleotide sequence: TGTGCCAGCAGCCCTAGGGGGGGTACAGATACGCAGTATTTT. Full variable domain (rest looked up from reference TRBV7-9 and TRBJ2-3): DTGVSQNPRHKITKRGQNVTFRCDPISEHNRLYWYRQTLGQGPEFLTYFQNEAQLEKSRLLSDRFSAERPKGSFSTLEIQRTEQGDSAMYLCASSPRGGTDTQYFGPGTRLTVL.

V gene TRBV10-3 combines with J gene TRBJ1-2; TRBD1 aligns across 7 bases. V lost 2 bases, J lost 6 bases, and 0 bases stayed unmatched. From germline, CDR1 is ENHRY and CDR2 SYGVKD. The CDR3 runs 12 residues. The CDR3, as DNA: TGTGCCATCAGTGAGGACAGGGATGGCTACACCTTC. This gives the protein CAISEDRDGYTF.

V usage is TRBV25-1 and J usage is TRBJ2-1; 7 bases agree with TRBD2. V shed 4 bases, J shed 1 base, and the junction held 1 base outside the gene matches. CDR1 and CDR2 from the germline V gene are MGHDK and SYGVNS. The CDR3 covers 14 residues. The CDR3 sequence is CASSGGGSYNEQFF. As DNA, the CDR3 is TGTGCCAGCAGTGGGGGGGGTTCCTACAATGAGCAGTTCTTC.

The chain has TRBV5-1 and TRBJ2-5; tentative D call: TRBD1 (5 bases). This CDR3 contains 13 residues. Trimming cost V 1 base and J 7 bases, with 11 bases left between them. Germline-derived CDR1 and CDR2 are SGHRS and YFSETQ. CDR3 sequence: CASSLQGQGTQYF. CDR3 sequence (DNA): TGCGCCAGCAGCTTGCAGGGCCAGGGGACCCAGTACTTC.

The J gene is TRBJ1-2, the V gene TRBV2; 7 nucleotides agree with TRBD1. Germline values: CDR1 SNHLY, CDR2 FYNNEI. This CDR3 region has 15 residues. V lost 3 bases, J lost 0 bases, and 4 bases stayed unmatched. The CDR3 nucleotides read TGTGCCAGCAGTGACGCGGGGACAGCTAACTATGGCTACACCTTC. This codes for CASSDAGTANYGYTF.

The rearrangement joins TRBV4-1 to TRBJ1-2, with TRBD1 as a possible D gene (6 bases). Trimming took off 3 bases at V and 4 bases at J, with 15 bases between the two ends. This CDR3 has 15 amino acids. Germline CDR1 is MGHRA and CDR2 is YSYEKL. The CDR3 is CASSQSTGTSYGYTF. The CDR3 region has the DNA TGCGCCAGCAGCCAGAGTACAGGGACGAGCTATGGCTACACCTTC.